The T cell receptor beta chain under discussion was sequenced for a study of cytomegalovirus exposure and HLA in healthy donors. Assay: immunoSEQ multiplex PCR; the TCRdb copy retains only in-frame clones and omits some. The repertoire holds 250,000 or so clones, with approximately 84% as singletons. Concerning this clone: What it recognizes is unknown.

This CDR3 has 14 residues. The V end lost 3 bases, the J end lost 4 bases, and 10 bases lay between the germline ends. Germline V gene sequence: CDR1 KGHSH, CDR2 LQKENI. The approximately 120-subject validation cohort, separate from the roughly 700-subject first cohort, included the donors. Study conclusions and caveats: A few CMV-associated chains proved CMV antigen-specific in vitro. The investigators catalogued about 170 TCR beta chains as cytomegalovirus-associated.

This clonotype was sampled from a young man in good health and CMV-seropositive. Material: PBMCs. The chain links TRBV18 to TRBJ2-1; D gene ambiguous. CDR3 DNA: TGTGCCAGCTCACCGACCGTGGGGTACAATGAGCAGTTCTTC. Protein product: CASSPTVGYNEQFF.